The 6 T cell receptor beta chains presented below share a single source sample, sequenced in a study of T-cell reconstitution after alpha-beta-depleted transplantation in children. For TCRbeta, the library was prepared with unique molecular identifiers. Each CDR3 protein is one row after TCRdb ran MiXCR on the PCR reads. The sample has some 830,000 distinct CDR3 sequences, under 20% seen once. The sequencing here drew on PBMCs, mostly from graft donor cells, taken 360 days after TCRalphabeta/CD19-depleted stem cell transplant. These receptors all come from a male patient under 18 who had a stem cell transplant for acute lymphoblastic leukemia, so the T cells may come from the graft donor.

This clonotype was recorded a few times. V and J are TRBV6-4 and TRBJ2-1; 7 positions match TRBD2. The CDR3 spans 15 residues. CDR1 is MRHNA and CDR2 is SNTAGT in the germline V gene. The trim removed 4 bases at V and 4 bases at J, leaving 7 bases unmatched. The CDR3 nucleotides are TGTGCCAGCAGTGTAGGGACTATGCCTTACAATGAGCAGTTCTTC. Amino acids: CASSVGTMPYNEQFF.

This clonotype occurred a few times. CDR3 nucleotide sequence: TGTGCCAGCAGCCCGGACAGGGATCTTGTAGGAATGAGGGAGCAGTTCTTC. Amino acid sequence: CASSPDRDLVGMREQFF. V and J are TRBV3-1 and TRBJ2-1; 8 bases agree with TRBD1. J gave up 10 bases and V 4 bases, and 18 bases lay outside the gene matches. Germline CDR1 and CDR2: LGHDT and YNNKEL (reference sequence). The length of the CDR3 is 17 residues.

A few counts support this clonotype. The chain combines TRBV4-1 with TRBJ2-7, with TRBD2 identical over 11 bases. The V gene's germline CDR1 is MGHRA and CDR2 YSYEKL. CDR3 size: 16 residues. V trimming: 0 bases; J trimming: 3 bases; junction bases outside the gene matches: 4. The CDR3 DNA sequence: TGCGCCAGCAGCCAAGATCCCACTAGCGGGGGCTACGAGCAGTACTTC. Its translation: CASSQDPTSGGYEQYF.

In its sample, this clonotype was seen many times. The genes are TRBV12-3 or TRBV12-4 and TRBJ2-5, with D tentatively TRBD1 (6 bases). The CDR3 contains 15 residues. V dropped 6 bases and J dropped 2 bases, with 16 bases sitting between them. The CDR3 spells CASSFSDRSQETQYF. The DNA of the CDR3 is TGTGCCAGCAGCTTCTCCGACAGGAGTCAAGAGACCCAGTACTTC.

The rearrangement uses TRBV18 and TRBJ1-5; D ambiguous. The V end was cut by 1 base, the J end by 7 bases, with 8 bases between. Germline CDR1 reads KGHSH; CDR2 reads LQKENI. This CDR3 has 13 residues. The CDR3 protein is CASSPHSRQPQHF. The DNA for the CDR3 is TGTGCCAGCTCACCACACAGCCGGCAGCCCCAGCATTTT.

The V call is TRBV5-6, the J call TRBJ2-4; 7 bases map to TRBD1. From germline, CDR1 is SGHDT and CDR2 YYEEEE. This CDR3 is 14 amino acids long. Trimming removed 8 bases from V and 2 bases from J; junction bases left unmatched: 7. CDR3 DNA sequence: TGTGCCAGACAGGGGTTCGATACCAAAAACATTCAGTACTTC. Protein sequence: CARQGFDTKNIQYF.